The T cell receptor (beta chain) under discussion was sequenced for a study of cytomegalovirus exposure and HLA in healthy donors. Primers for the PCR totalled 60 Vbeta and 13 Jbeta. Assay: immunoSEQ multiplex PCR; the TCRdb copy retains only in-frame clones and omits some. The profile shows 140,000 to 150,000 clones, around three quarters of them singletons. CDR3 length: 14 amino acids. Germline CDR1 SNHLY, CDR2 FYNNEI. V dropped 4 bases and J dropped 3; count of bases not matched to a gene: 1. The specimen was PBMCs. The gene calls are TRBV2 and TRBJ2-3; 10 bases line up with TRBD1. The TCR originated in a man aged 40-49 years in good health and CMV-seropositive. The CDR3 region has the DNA TGTGCCAGCAGTGGGGACAGGGGAACAGATACGCAGTATTTT. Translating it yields CASSGDRGTDTQYF.